The clone carrying this TCR beta chain came up once. The data were obtained in a study of cytomegalovirus exposure and HLA in healthy donors. CDR3 length: 16 amino acids. Germline CDR1 LNHDA, CDR2 SQIVND (reference sequence). Trimming removed 7 bases at V and 5 bases at J, with 23 bases between. PCR employed 60 Vbeta and 13 Jbeta primers. TCRdb keeps only in-frame clones here, not all; method: immunoSEQ multiplex PCR. Among roughly 120,000 clones listed, approximately 79% were seen once. Sequenced: PBMCs. This receptor was taken from a man aged 50-60 years in good health and CMV-seropositive. This chain links TRBV19 with TRBJ1-2, with a tentative D call TRBD1 (5 bases). The CDR3 DNA sequence: TGTGCCAGTACGAGGCTCAACACAGGAGCTGGATATGGCTACACCTTC. It codes for CASTRLNTGAGYGYTF.